Detailed here is one T cell receptor (beta chain). What it binds is not known. From CD4+ cells came CD45RA+ naive and CD45RA-negative memory subsets. Replicate PCRs run on sorted subsets employed 150 to 250 ng DNA, approximately 30,000 T cell genomes. Only in-frame clones appear in the TCRdb table, and some are missing; sequencing was by immunoSEQ multiplex PCR. The table includes approximately 1.5 million clones, approximately 98.5% detected once. V shed 2 bases and J shed 5 bases, with 13 bases lying between them. Germline CDR1 is SEHNR and CDR2 is FQNEAQ (reference sequence). The CDR3 contains 14 residues. This entry belongs to a study of shared clonotypes between healthy human individuals. Findings and limits, study-wide: Depth was large, yet rarefaction showed that sorted-subset sequencing was incomplete.

This sequence originates from a man between 25 and 39 years old in good health. The sample was naive CD4+ T cells sorted from blood. The subset denotes: CD45RA+ positively selected. The chain is built from TRBV7-9 and TRBJ2-7; D is tentatively TRBD1 or TRBD2 (6 bases each). CDR3 DNA sequence: TGTGCCAGCAGCTTATATGGGGGGCCAAACGAGCAGTACTTC. This translates into CASSLYGGPNEQYF.